Listed below are T cell receptor beta chains from one sample, sequenced in a study of T cell responses to AZD1222 COVID-19 vaccine. Measured with immunoSEQ multiplex PCR; TCRdb has only the in-frame clones, and not every one. The repertoire holds 100,000 to 130,000 clones, with roughly 90% as singletons. The sequencing used peripheral blood, collected on day 0 of AZD1222 vaccination. These receptors were collected from an adult in good health. CDR3s include the opening cysteine and the closing phenylalanine or tryptophan. A D gene is named only where the DNA matches it firmly.

v_call	d_call	j_call	cdr3_aa	cdr3_nt
TRBV27	NA	TRBJ1-2	CASSFNGHPNYGYTF	TGTGCCAGCAGTTTTAATGGACACCCTAACTATGGCTACACCTTC
TRBV19	NA	TRBJ2-4	CASSTPSGVNIQYF	TGTGCCAGTAGTACACCCTCAGGGGTGAACATTCAGTACTTC
TRBV27	TRBD1	TRBJ1-6	CASSLSWTGYSPLHF	TGTGCCAGCAGTTTATCATGGACAGGGTATTCACCCCTCCACTTT
TRBV28	NA	TRBJ2-7	CASKGRGLPYEQYF	TGTGCCAGCAAGGGTCGAGGATTGCCCTACGAGCAGTACTTC
TRBV4-3	NA	TRBJ2-7	CASSQDYRGGAYEQYF	TGCGCCAGCAGCCAAGATTATCGCGGAGGAGCCTACGAGCAGTACTTC
TRBV5-4	TRBD1	TRBJ1-6	CASSPNSGGNQSPLHF	TGTGCCAGCAGCCCAAACTCAGGGGGCAACCAGTCACCCCTCCACTTT
TRBV19	NA	TRBJ2-2	CASSMGGQGGTGELFF	TGTGCCAGTAGTATGGGGGGCCAGGGAGGCACCGGGGAGCTGTTTTTT
TRBV7-9	TRBD2	TRBJ2-7	CASSPLAGASYEQYF	TGTGCCAGCAGTCCCCTAGCGGGGGCCTCCTACGAGCAGTACTTC
TRBV7-2	NA	TRBJ2-7	CASSERTTYEQYF	TGTGCCAGCAGCGAGCGGACTACCTACGAGCAGTACTTC
TRBV28	NA	TRBJ1-1	CASSLPPGRGNTEAFF	TGTGCCAGCAGTTTGCCTCCGGGACGGGGGAACACTGAAGCTTTCTTT
TRBV2	NA	TRBJ1-3	CASRGSGGPGNTIYF	TGTGCCAGCAGAGGGAGTGGAGGCCCTGGAAACACCATATATTTT